The TCR beta chain under discussion was sequenced for a study of cytomegalovirus exposure and HLA in healthy donors. Study results and limitations: CMV serostatus was the only recorded immune exposure for donors. Researchers reported from a later analysis that most CMV-associated TCR beta chains appeared HLA-restricted.

To note about this clone: Its antigen is as yet unknown.

This CDR3 region has 14 residues. The germline V and J ends were trimmed by 1 base and 0 bases, with 7 bases remaining between them. CDR1 SGHKS and CDR2 YYEKEE come from the germline V gene (reference sequence). Primers: 60 Vbeta forward and 13 Jbeta reverse. Generated by immunoSEQ multiplex PCR, the TCRdb table keeps only in-frame clones and is missing some. The top ten hold around 2.6% of the sample, which has about 97,000 clones, 83% seen once. Sequencing was carried out using PBMCs. The genes are TRBV5-5 and TRBJ1-1, with D possibly being TRBD1 (5 bases). The TCR originated in a man aged 35-49 years in good health and CMV-seronegative. The CDR3 nucleotides are TGTGCCAGCAGCTTGAGACAGATGAACACTGAAGCTTTCTTT. Amino acid sequence: CASSLRQMNTEAFF. Looking up the rest from reference TRBV5-5 and TRBJ1-1 gives the full variable domain: DAGVTQSPTHLIKTRGQQVTLRCSPISGHKSVSWYQQVLGQGPQFIFQYYEKEERGRGNFPDRFSARQFPNYSSELNVNALLLGDSALYLCASSLRQMNTEAFFGQGTRLTVV.